Following are 2 T cell receptor beta chains from one sample sequenced in a study of blood T cell repertoires in COVID-19. TCRdb's copy holds only in-frame clones and misses some; the assay was immunoSEQ multiplex PCR. The table lists about 440,000 clones, around 90% of them singletons. Sequenced: PBMCs or T cells enriched from blood (not recorded which). The source is a man aged 18 to 30 who had recovered from COVID-19.

The chain joins TRBV6-9 to TRBJ1-2, with D uncertain. The germline V gene encodes CDR1 MNHGY and CDR2 SVAAGI. This CDR3 spans 16 amino acids. V gave up 2 bases and J gave up 0 bases, with 13 bases separating them. The CDR3 is CASSYKARWSNYGYTF. DNA for the CDR3: TGTGCCAGCAGTTATAAAGCGCGATGGTCTAACTATGGCTACACCTTC.

J is TRBJ2-1 and V is TRBV30; 10 bases align to TRBD2. Germline CDR1 GTSNPN, CDR2 SVGIG (reference sequence). J was trimmed by 6 bases and V by 0 bases; bases with no gene match: 11. The CDR3 sequence is 17 residues long. The CDR3 protein is CAWSVLGVLAGINEQFF. The CDR3 coding sequence is TGTGCCTGGAGTGTCCTCGGGGTACTAGCGGGAATCAATGAGCAGTTCTTC.